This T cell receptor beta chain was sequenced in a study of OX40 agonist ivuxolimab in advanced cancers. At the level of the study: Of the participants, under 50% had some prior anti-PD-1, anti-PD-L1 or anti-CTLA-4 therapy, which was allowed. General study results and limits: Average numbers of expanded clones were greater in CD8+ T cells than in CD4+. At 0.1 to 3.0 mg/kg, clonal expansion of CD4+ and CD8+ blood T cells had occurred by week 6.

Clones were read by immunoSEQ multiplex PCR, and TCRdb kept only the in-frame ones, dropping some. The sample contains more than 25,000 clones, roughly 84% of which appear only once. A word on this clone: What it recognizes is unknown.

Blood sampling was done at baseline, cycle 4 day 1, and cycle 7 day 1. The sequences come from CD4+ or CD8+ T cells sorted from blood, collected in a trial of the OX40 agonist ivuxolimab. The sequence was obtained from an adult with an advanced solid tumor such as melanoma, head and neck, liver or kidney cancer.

The CDR3 region has the DNA TGTGCCAGCAGTCGGGGCCATAGCAATCAGCCCCAGCATTTT. Amino acid sequence: CASSRGHSNQPQHF. This sequence joins TRBV2 and TRBJ1-5; possible D gene TRBD1, 5 bases. CDR1 and CDR2 (germline): SNHLY, FYNNEI. Trimming removed 5 bases from V and 0 bases from J, with 8 bases in between. This CDR3 has 14 amino acids.